These 31 T cell receptor beta chains came from one sample sequenced in a study of neurological immune-mediated disorders. TCRdb independently ran MiXCR on the 5' RACE reads; one entry per CDR3 protein. The table includes 40,000 to 50,000 distinct CDR3 sequences, about 2.5% detected once. Specimen: PBMCs. The receptors were gathered from a man aged 25-45 years with multiple sclerosis.

This clonotype has at least ten counts. The chain carries TRBV5-1 and TRBJ2-7; D uncertain. Trimming took off 1 base at V and 3 bases at J, with 8 bases between the two ends. The CDR3 is 13 amino acids. Germline V lookup: CDR1 SGHRS, CDR2 YFSETQ. CDR3 residues: CASSLLENYEQYF. The CDR3 nucleotides read TGCGCCAGCAGCTTGCTCGAGAACTACGAGCAGTACTTC.

This clonotype was seen ten or more times. CDR3 sequence (DNA): TGTGCCAGCAGTTCGACAGGGGATGAGACCCAGTACTTC. The encoded protein is CASSSTGDETQYF. The chain carries TRBV12-3 or TRBV12-4 and TRBJ2-5, with 8 bases lining up with TRBD1. The CDR3 has 13 amino acids. Unmatched junction bases numbered 3, after V lost 4 bases and J lost 5 bases.

This clonotype was observed many times. This chain links TRBV7-9 with TRBJ2-2; 10 bases agree with TRBD1. The CDR3 is 14 residues long. V lost 5 bases and J lost 5; bases outside the gene matches: 2. CDR1 SEHNR and CDR2 FQNEAQ come from the germline V gene (reference sequence). The CDR3: CASSRTGGTGELFF. The CDR3 DNA reads TGTGCCAGCAGCCGGACAGGGGGAACCGGGGAGCTGTTTTTT.

This clonotype was seen at least ten times. This chain uses TRBV20-1 with TRBJ2-4; tentatively, D is TRBD2 (6 bases). V lost 0 bases, J lost 7 bases, and 10 bases lay in between. The CDR3 contains 13 residues. The germline V gene encodes CDR1 DFQATT and CDR2 SNEGSKA (reference sequence). CDR3 coding DNA: TGCAGTGCTAGAGAGGGCGGGATGAACATTCAGTACTTC. Translating it yields CSAREGGMNIQYF.

This clonotype occurred many times. The chain couples TRBV7-2 to TRBJ2-7, with 14 bases fitting TRBD2. In germline, CDR1 is SGHTA, CDR2 FQGNSA. CDR3 size: 18 residues. J gave up 0 bases and V 5 bases, and 9 bases lay outside the gene matches. The chain's CDR3 is CASSGPGLAGVYSYEQYF. Here the CDR3 DNA reads TGTGCCAGCAGCGGCCCGGGACTAGCGGGAGTCTACTCCTACGAGCAGTACTTC.

Ten or more counts support this clonotype. The chain is built from TRBV9 and TRBJ1-1; the match to TRBD1 covers 10 bases. Per the germline V gene, CDR1 is SGDLS and CDR2 is YYNGEE. There are 15 residues in the CDR3. The junction had 7 bases not matched to a gene; V was cut back by 3 bases and J by 5 bases. The chain's CDR3 is CASSGTGTGVTEAFF. The DNA of the CDR3 is TGTGCCAGCAGCGGAACCGGGACAGGGGTGACTGAAGCTTTCTTT.

A few counts support this clonotype. The rearrangement links TRBV7-9 to TRBJ2-7, with D perhaps given as TRBD1 or TRBD2 (6 bases each). This CDR3 is 14 amino acids long. V gave up 5 bases and J gave up 3 bases, with 14 bases separating them. CDR1 SEHNR and CDR2 FQNEAQ come from the germline V gene (reference sequence). This CDR3 is CASSTGGSGYEQYF. DNA of the CDR3: TGTGCCAGCAGCACCGGGGGCTCGGGCTACGAGCAGTACTTC.

This clonotype appeared many times. The V call is TRBV6-5, the J call TRBJ2-2; D gene ambiguous. V was pared by 5 bases and J by 3 bases, with 10 bases between. There are 14 residues in the CDR3. Per germline, CDR1 MNHEY and CDR2 SVGAGI. As DNA, the CDR3 is TGTGCCAGCAGTAAACAAGGATACACCGGGGAGCTGTTTTTT. Its protein is CASSKQGYTGELFF.

In this sample, this clonotype turned up many times. The chain carries TRBV6-4 and TRBJ2-2; D tentatively fits TRBD1 or TRBD2 (6 bases each). Trimming cost V 8 bases and J 0 bases, with 13 bases left between them. The germline CDR1 and CDR2 sequences are MRHNA and SNTAGT. The CDR3 totals 15 residues. CDR3 bases: TGTGCCAGCTCTACGGGGGCCTCGAACACCGGGGAGCTGTTTTTT. Translation: CASSTGASNTGELFF.

V usage is TRBV5-1 and J usage is TRBJ2-7; 9 bases align to TRBD2. This CDR3 spans 16 amino acids. J gave up 2 bases and V 4 bases, and 10 bases lay outside the gene matches. Germline-derived CDR1 and CDR2 are SGHRS and YFSETQ. The CDR3 region has the DNA TGCGCCAGCAGCCTTCTCGCTAGCGGGGAAACCTACGAGCAGTACTTC. This encodes CASSLLASGETYEQYF.

This clonotype was recorded many times. CDR3 region: CASSPPGQYNVLTF. The CDR3 nucleotides are TGTGCCAGCAGCCCCCCTGGGCAGTACAACGTCCTGACTTTC. The chain combines TRBV7-3 with TRBJ2-6; D is uncertain. Germline V gene data show CDR1 as SGHTA and CDR2 as FQGTGA. V was cut by 5 bases and J by 9 bases, with 14 bases left in between. This CDR3 is 14 amino acids long.

There are many counts of this clonotype. The V and J genes are TRBV18 and TRBJ1-1, with D maybe TRBD1 (5 bases). V was trimmed by 2 bases and J by 6 bases, leaving 10 bases between them. Germline CDR1 and CDR2: KGHSH and LQKENI. This CDR3 spans 13 amino acids. CDR3 DNA sequence: TGTGCCAGCTCACCAGGAGGGGTCCCTGAAGCTTTCTTT. The encoded protein is CASSPGGVPEAFF.

This clonotype is classed as medium-sized (0.01 to 0.1%). The chain couples TRBV5-1 to TRBJ2-3; 7 bases align to TRBD1. This CDR3 has 12 amino acids. Germline trimming cut 5 bases from V and 13 bases from J; bases unmatched to any gene: 10. In germline, CDR1 is SGHRS, CDR2 YFSETQ. In nucleotides, the CDR3 is TGCGCCAGCAGTACGGGACAGAGCGTGGAGTATTTT. This gives the protein CASSTGQSVEYF.

This clonotype was recorded many times. The CDR3 loop is CASSLDPNSPLHF. In nucleotides, the CDR3 is TGTGCCAGCAGCTTAGATCCTAATTCACCCCTCCACTTT. The V call is TRBV11-3, the J call TRBJ1-6; D is unresolved. Trimming stripped 0 bases from V and 6 bases from J, with 3 bases between. The CDR3 consists of 13 residues. The germline gives CDR1 SGHNT, CDR2 YENEEA.

Many counts were recorded for this clonotype. The chain employs TRBV10-3 and TRBJ2-7; 12 bases fit TRBD1. Germline V gene data show CDR1 as ENHRY and CDR2 as SYGVKD. Germline trimming cut 6 bases from V and 2 bases from J; bases unmatched to any gene: 11. The CDR3 length is 17 residues. The CDR3 region has the DNA TGTGCCATCAGCCCCGGGACAGGGGGCCGAAGTCCCTACGAGCAGTACTTC. As protein: CAISPGTGGRSPYEQYF.

Many counts were recorded for this clonotype. V usage is TRBV6-5 and J usage is TRBJ1-1; 7 nucleotides align to TRBD1. The V segment lost 5 bases and the J segment 2 bases; nucleotides outside the gene matches: 5. This CDR3 is 14 amino acids long. Per germline, CDR1 MNHEY and CDR2 SVGAGI. The CDR3 coding sequence is TGTGCCAGCAGTCCGGGACAGCTAAACACTGAAGCTTTCTTT. This translates into CASSPGQLNTEAFF.

This clonotype was detected many times. The chain is built from TRBV20-1 and TRBJ2-5; D ambiguous. This CDR3 has 10 amino acids. Germline V gene sequence: CDR1 DFQATT, CDR2 SNEGSKA (reference sequence). Trimming pared 2 bases from V and 8 bases from J, leaving 6 bases between. The CDR3 DNA reads as TGCAGTGCTAGAAAAAAAACCCAGTACTTC. It translates to CSARKKTQYF.

This clonotype was seen ten or more times. The chain employs TRBV11-2 and TRBJ2-7; 8 bases fit TRBD2. CDR3 size: 15 residues. V was clipped by 3 bases and J by 5 bases; unmatched bases: 9. Germline V gives CDR1 SGHAT, CDR2 FQNNGV. DNA for the CDR3: TGTGCCAGCAGCTTCCCCGGGACTAGATCCCACGAGCAGTACTTC. Translating it yields CASSFPGTRSHEQYF. Using reference TRBV11-2 and TRBJ2-7 for the parts outside the CDR3, the full variable domain is EAGVAQSPRYKIIEKRQSVAFWCNPISGHATLYWYQQILGQGPKLLIQFQNNGVVDDSQLPKDRFSAERLKGVDSTLKIQPAKLEDSAVYLCASSFPGTRSHEQYFGPGTRLTVT.

This clonotype was recorded many times. The chain carries TRBV4-3 and TRBJ2-3; D assignment may be TRBD1 or TRBD2 (6 bases each). The CDR3 loop spans 15 amino acids. In germline, CDR1 is LGHNA, CDR2 YSLEER. V gave up 10 bases and J gave up 4 bases, with 21 bases separating them. The CDR3 protein is CATSEGGKISDTQYF. The CDR3, as DNA: TGCGCCACCTCGGAGGGGGGTAAAATATCAGATACGCAGTATTTT.

There are many counts of this clonotype. V is TRBV12-3 or TRBV12-4 and J is TRBJ2-5; a possible D gene is TRBD1 (5 bases). CDR3 length equals 13 residues. V was cut by 2 bases and J by 5 bases, with 9 bases left in between. CDR3 sequence reads: CASSLRGEETQYF. CDR3 DNA sequence: TGTGCCAGCAGTTTAAGGGGCGAGGAGACCCAGTACTTC.

In its sample, this clonotype was seen many times. The rearrangement joins TRBV5-1 to TRBJ2-6, with D unresolved. Germline V gene lookup returns CDR1 SGHRS and CDR2 YFSETQ. V lost 1 base and J lost 9, with 11 bases in between. The CDR3 runs to 14 residues. This CDR3 is CASSLFRVGNVLTF. DNA of the CDR3: TGCGCCAGCAGCTTGTTCCGGGTGGGCAACGTCCTGACTTTC.

This clonotype was found many times. This chain links TRBV5-1 with TRBJ2-7; D may be TRBD1 (6 bases). The V gene's germline CDR1 is SGHRS and CDR2 YFSETQ. This CDR3 spans 18 amino acids. Trimming pared 3 bases from V and 6 bases from J, leaving 28 bases between. This chain's CDR3 is CASSSHPGTEQGWSEQYF. CDR3 DNA sequence: TGCGCCAGCAGCTCTCACCCAGGGACGGAACAGGGTTGGTCCGAGCAGTACTTC.

This clonotype occurred many times. The chain joins TRBV6-5 to TRBJ2-2; 9 positions match TRBD2. The ends lost 2 bases at V and 4 bases at J; junction bases unmatched: 5. The CDR3 runs 16 residues. CDR1 is MNHEY, CDR2 SVGAGI, per germline. The CDR3 DNA reads TGTGCCAGCAGTTACGGGACTAGCACGGGCACCGGGGAGCTGTTTTTT. This gives the protein CASSYGTSTGTGELFF.

This clonotype was picked up many times. The J gene is TRBJ1-2, the V gene TRBV18; no clear D gene. Germline V lookup: CDR1 KGHSH, CDR2 LQKENI. The CDR3 is 13 amino acids. Trimming stripped 2 bases from V and 0 bases from J, with 4 bases between. The CDR3 region has the DNA TGTGCCAGCTCACCAGGGACTAACTATGGCTACACCTTC. The encoded protein is CASSPGTNYGYTF.

This clonotype was recorded many times. The gene calls are TRBV5-1 and TRBJ1-1; 9 nucleotides line up with TRBD1. This CDR3 region has 14 residues. J was trimmed by 5 bases and V by 3 bases; bases with no gene match: 5. Germline values: CDR1 SGHRS, CDR2 YFSETQ. CDR3 in amino acids: CASSSQGAITEAFF. The CDR3, as DNA: TGCGCCAGCAGCTCACAGGGGGCGATAACTGAAGCTTTCTTT.

In its sample, this clonotype was seen many times. The chain recombines TRBV6-5 with TRBJ1-4; 11 nucleotides line up with TRBD1. This CDR3 is built from 14 residues. Trimming took 6 bases from V and 7 from J; bases not matched to a gene: 4. Germline CDR1 is MNHEY and CDR2 is SVGAGI. The CDR3 protein is CASSPDRGLEKLFF. The CDR3 DNA is TGTGCCAGCAGCCCGGACAGGGGGCTTGAAAAACTGTTTTTT.

In its sample, this clonotype was seen many times. The chain employs TRBV7-2 and TRBJ1-3; maybe TRBD1 (6 bases). CDR3 length: 14 residues. The V end lost 4 bases, the J end lost 1 base, and 8 bases lay between the germline ends. CDR1 and CDR2 (germline): SGHTA, FQGNSA. CDR3 amino acids: CASSSGQSGNTIYF. The CDR3 region has the DNA TGTGCCAGCAGCTCCGGACAGTCTGGAAACACCATATATTTT.

This clonotype was picked up many times. J is TRBJ2-2 and V is TRBV9; D call uncertain. Trimming removed 0 bases from V and 5 bases from J, with 5 bases in between. The CDR3 runs to 13 residues. Germline V CDR1 and CDR2: SGDLS, YYNGEE. This CDR3 is CASSVGLTGELFF. In nucleotides, the CDR3 is TGTGCCAGCAGCGTAGGGTTAACCGGGGAGCTGTTTTTT.

This clonotype was seen repeatedly, ten times or more. This chain connects TRBV6-1 to TRBJ2-7; TRBD1 is a possible D gene (6 bases). Germline CDR1 is MNHNS and CDR2 is SASEGT. The CDR3 spans 11 residues. V was pared by 5 bases and J by 5 bases, with 7 bases between. CDR3 nucleotides: TGTGCCAGCAGTAGGACAGACGAGCAGTACTTC. Its translation: CASSRTDEQYF.

This clonotype was seen many times. The chain links TRBV5-1 to TRBJ2-3; D perhaps matches TRBD2 (6 bases). This CDR3 is built from 14 residues. Germline-derived CDR1 and CDR2 are SGHRS and YFSETQ. Trimming took off 2 bases at V and 0 bases at J, with 7 bases between the two ends. CDR3 coding DNA: TGCGCCAGCAGCTTAGGGACTAGCACAGATACGCAGTATTTT. It yields the protein CASSLGTSTDTQYF.

This clonotype came up many times. The chain joins TRBV7-8 to TRBJ2-3; 7 nucleotides line up with TRBD1. Trimming removed 8 bases from V and 1 base from J; junction bases left unmatched: 15. Germline CDR1 reads SGHVS; CDR2 reads FQNEAQ. CDR3 size: 17 residues. CDR3 nucleotides: TGTGCCAGCCGATTTGCCGAGGGACAGATCGGCACAGATACGCAGTATTTT. This sequence encodes CASRFAEGQIGTDTQYF.